This TCR beta chain was retrieved from a study of blood T cell repertoires in COVID-19. Study at large: Some COVID-19 samples were acute and others convalescent; all came from the United States, Italy and Spain. The analysed material was cDNA or gDNA that came from T cells, B-cell-depleted T cells, or PBMCs.

Germline-derived CDR1 and CDR2 are MGHRA and YSYEKL. The CDR3 sequence is 18 residues long. V lost 4 bases, J lost 2 bases, and 4 bases stayed unmatched. Authors' processing steps: By means of reference gene primer amplification, nucleated cell counts were estimated. The protocol was immunoSEQ multiplex PCR, while the TCRdb copy is restricted to in-frame clones and leaves out a portion. From that table come the V and J calls and clone size; the DNA was used to work out D and trimming. Among around 20,000 clones, about 89% were seen once, and the ten largest hold 20% to 30%. The sample taken for sequencing was peripheral blood. The clonotype originates from a human donor with active COVID-19. The donor label of this sample is uncertain. V is TRBV4-1 and J is TRBJ2-6; 14 nucleotides line up with TRBD2. CDR3 coding DNA: TGCGCCAGCAGCCGGGGACTAGCGGGAGTAACTGGGGCCAACGTCCTGACTTTC. Translation: CASSRGLAGVTGANVLTF.